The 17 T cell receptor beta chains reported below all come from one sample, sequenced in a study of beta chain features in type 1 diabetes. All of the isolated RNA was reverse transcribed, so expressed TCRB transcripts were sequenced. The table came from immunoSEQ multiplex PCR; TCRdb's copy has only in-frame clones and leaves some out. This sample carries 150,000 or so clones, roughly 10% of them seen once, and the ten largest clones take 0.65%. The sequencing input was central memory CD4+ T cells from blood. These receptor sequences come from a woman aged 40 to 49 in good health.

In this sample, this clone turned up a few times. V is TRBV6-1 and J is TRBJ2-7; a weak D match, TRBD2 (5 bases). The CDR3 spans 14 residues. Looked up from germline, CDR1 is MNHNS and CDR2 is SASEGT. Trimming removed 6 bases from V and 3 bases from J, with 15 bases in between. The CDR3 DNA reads TGTGCCAGCAGCGACCGAGGGTGGGACTACGAGCAGTACTTC. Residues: CASSDRGWDYEQYF.

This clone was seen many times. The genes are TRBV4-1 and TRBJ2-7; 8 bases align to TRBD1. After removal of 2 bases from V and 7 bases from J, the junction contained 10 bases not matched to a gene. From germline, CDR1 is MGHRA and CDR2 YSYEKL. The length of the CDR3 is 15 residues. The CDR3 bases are TGCGCCAGCAGCCAAATCAGCCAGGGGGCGCTTGAGCAGTACTTC. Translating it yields CASSQISQGALEQYF.

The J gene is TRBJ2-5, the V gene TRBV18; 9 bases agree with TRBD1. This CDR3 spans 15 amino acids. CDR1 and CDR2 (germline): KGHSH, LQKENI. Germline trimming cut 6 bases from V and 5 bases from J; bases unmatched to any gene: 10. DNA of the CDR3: TGTGCCAGCTCCGGGAACAGGGGGCTGTCGGAGACCCAGTACTTC. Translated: CASSGNRGLSETQYF. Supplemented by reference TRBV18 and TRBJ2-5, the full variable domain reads NAGVMQNPRHLVRRRGQEARLRCSPMKGHSHVYWYRQLPEEGLKFMVYLQKENIIDESGMPKERFSAEFPKEGPSILRIQQVVRGDSAAYFCASSGNRGLSETQYFGPGTRLLVL.

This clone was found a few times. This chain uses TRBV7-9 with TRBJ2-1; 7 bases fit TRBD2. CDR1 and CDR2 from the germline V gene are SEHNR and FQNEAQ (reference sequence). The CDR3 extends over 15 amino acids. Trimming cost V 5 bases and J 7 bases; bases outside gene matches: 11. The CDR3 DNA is TGTGCCAGCAGCCCGTCGGGGACTATGGGGAATGAGCAGTTCTTC. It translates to CASSPSGTMGNEQFF.

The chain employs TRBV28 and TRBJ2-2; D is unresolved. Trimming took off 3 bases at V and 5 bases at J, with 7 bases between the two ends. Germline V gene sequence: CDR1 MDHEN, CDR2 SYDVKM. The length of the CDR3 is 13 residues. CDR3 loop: CASSLVGTGELFF. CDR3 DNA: TGTGCCAGCAGTTTGGTCGGTACCGGGGAGCTGTTTTTT. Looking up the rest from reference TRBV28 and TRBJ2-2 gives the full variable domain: DVKVTQSSRYLVKRTGEKVFLECVQDMDHENMFWYRQDPGLGLRLIYFSYDVKMKEKGDIPEGYSVSREKKERFSLILESASTNQTSMYLCASSLVGTGELFFGEGSRLTVL.

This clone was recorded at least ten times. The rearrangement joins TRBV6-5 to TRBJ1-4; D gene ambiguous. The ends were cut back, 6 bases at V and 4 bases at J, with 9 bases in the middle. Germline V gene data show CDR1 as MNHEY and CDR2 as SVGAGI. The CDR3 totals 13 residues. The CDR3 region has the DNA TGTGCCAGCAGCCCGGAGGGTAATGAAAAACTGTTTTTT. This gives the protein CASSPEGNEKLFF.

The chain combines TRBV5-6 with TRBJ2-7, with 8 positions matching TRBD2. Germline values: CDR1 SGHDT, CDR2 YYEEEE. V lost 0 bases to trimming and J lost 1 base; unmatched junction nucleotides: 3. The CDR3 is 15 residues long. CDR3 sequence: CASSLAGGVSYEQYF. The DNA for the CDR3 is TGTGCCAGCAGCTTGGCGGGGGGGGTATCCTACGAGCAGTACTTC.

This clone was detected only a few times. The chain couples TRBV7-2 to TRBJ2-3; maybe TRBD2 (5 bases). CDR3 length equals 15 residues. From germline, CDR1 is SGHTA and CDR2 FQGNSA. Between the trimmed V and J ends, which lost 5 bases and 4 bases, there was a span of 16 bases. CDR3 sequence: CASSLGPEVSDTQYF. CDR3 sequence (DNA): TGTGCCAGCAGCCTCGGTCCGGAGGTCTCAGATACGCAGTATTTT. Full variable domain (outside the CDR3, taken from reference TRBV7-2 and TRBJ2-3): GAGVSQSPSNKVTEKGKDVELRCDPISGHTALYWYRQSLGQGLEFLIYFQGNSAPDKSGLPSDRFSAERTGGSVSTLTIQRTQQEDSAVYLCASSLGPEVSDTQYFGPGTRLTVL.

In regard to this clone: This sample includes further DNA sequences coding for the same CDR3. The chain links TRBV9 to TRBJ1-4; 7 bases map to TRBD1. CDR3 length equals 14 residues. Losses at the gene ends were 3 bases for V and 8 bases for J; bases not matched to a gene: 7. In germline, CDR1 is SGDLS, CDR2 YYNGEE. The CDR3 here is CASSATGSREKLFF. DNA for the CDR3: TGTGCCAGCAGCGCGACAGGGAGTAGGGAAAAACTGTTTTTT.

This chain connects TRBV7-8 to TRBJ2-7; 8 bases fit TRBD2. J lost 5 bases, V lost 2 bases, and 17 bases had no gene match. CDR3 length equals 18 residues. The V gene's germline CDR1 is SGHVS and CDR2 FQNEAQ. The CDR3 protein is CASSLFRAPGLGLDEQYF. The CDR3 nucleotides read TGTGCCAGCAGCTTATTTAGGGCTCCGGGACTAGGGTTGGACGAGCAGTACTTC.

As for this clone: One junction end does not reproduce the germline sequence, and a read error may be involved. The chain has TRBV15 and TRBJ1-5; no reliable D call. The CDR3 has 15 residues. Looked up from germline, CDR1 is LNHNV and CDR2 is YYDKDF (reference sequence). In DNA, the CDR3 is TGTGCCACCAGCAGAGAGACAATTGGTAATCGGCCCCAGCATTTT. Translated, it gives CATSRETIGNRPQHF.

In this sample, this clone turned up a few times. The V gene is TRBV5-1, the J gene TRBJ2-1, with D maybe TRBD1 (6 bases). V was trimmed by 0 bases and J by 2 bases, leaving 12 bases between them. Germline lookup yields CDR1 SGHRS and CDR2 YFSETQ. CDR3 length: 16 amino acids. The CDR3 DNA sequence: TGCGCCAGCAGCTTGGAGGGGGAGATTACCTACAATGAGCAGTTCTTC. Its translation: CASSLEGEITYNEQFF.

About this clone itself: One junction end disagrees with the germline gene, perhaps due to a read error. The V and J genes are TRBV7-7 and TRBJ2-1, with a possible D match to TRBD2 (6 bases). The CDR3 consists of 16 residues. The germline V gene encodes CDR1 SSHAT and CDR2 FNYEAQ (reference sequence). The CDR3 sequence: CASSLVGDSTYNEQFF. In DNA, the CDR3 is TGTGCTAGCAGCTTAGTAGGGGACTCCACCTACAATGAGCAGTTCTTC.

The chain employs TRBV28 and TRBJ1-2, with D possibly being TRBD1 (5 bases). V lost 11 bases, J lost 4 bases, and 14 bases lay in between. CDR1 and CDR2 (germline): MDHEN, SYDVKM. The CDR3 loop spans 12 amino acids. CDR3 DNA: TGTGCCGGGAATCGGCAGGGCTATGGCTACACCTTC. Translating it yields CAGNRQGYGYTF.

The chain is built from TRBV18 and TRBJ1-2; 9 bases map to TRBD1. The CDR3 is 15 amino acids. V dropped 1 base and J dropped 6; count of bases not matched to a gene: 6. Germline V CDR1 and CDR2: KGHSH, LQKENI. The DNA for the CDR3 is TGTGCCAGCTCACCACAGGGGACAGGGACGGATGGCTACACCTTC. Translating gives CASSPQGTGTDGYTF.

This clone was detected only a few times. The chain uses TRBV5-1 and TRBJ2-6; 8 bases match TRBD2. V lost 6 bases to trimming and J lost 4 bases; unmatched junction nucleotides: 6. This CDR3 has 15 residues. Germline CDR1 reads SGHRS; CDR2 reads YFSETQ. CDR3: CASTGGVVGANVLTF. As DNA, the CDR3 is TGCGCCAGCACGGGGGGGGTCGTAGGGGCCAACGTCCTGACTTTC.

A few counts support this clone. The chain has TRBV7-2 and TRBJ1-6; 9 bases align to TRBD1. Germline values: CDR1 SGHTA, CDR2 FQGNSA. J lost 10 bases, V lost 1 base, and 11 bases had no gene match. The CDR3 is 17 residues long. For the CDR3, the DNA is TGTGCCAGCAGCTTAGTTCCACCGGGACAGGGATACTCACCCCTCCACTTT. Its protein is CASSLVPPGQGYSPLHF. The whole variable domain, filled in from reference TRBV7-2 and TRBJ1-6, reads GAGVSQSPSNKVTEKGKDVELRCDPISGHTALYWYRQSLGQGLEFLIYFQGNSAPDKSGLPSDRFSAERTGGSVSTLTIQRTQQEDSAVYLCASSLVPPGQGYSPLHFGNGTRLTVT.